The source of this T cell receptor (beta chain) is a study of T cell responses to AZD1222 COVID-19 vaccine. Study-wide results and limits: Vaccine-related CD4 TCRs covered spike, predominating at 160-218 and 743-854. Baseline testing showed seropositivity in only a handful of AZD1222 recipients. Donors were largely white British and mainly female; clonal diversity was possibly underestimated. Reportedly, nearly half the spike-specific TCRs target unmutated variant regions.

Comment on this clone: The antigen remains unidentified.

From germline, CDR1 is ENHRY and CDR2 SYGVKD. This CDR3 is built from 13 residues. Trimming stripped 0 bases from V and 6 bases from J, with 8 bases between. Profiled with immunoSEQ multiplex PCR; TCRdb holds only in-frame clones, not every one. The data contain some 130,000 clones, approximately 90% of them seen just once; the ten biggest clones take up about 22%. This sequence originates from an adult in good health. This sequence joins TRBV10-3 and TRBJ1-1, with unresolved D. Material: peripheral blood, obtained on day 0 of AZD1222 vaccination. The CDR3 bases are TGTGCCATCAGTGAGTCTCCCCTGGCTGAAGCTTTCTTT. Amino acid sequence: CAISESPLAEAFF.